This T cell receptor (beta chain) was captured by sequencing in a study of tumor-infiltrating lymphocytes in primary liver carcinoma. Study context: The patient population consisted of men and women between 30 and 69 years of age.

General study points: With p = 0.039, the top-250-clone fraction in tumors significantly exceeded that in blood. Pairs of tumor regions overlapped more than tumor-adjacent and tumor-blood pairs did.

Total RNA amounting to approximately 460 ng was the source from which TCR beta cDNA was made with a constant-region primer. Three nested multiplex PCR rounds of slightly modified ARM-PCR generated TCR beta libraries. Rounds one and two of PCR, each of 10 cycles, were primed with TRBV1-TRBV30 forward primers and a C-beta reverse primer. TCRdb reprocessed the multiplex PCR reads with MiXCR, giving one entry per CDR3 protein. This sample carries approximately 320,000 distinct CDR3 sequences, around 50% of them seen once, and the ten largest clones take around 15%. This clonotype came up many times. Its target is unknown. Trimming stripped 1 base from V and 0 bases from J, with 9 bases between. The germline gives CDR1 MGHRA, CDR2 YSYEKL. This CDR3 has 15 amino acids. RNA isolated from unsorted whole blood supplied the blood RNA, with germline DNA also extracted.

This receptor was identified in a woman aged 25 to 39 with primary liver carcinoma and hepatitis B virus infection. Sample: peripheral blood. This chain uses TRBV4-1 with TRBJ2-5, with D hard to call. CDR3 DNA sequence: TGCGCCAGCAGCCAAGGAGTCAACGACCAAGAGACCCAGTACTTC. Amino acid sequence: CASSQGVNDQETQYF.